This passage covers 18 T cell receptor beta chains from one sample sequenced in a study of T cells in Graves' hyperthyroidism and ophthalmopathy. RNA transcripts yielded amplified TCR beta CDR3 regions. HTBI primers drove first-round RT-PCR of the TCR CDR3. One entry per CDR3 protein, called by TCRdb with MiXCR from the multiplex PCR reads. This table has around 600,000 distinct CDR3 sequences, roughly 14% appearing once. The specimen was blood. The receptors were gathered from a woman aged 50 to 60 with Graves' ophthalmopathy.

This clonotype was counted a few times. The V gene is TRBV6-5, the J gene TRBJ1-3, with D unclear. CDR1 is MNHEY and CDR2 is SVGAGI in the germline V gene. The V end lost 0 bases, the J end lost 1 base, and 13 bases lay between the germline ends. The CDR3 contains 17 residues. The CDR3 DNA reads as TGTGCCAGCAGTTACTCGTCCCGGGGAAAGTCTGGAAACACCATATATTTT. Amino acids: CASSYSSRGKSGNTIYF.

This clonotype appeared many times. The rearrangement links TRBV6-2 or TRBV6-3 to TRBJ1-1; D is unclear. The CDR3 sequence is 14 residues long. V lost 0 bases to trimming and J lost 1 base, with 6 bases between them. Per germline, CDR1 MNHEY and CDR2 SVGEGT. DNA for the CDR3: TGTGCCAGCAGTTACTCGGGGTGGAACACTGAAGCTTTCTTT. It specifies CASSYSGWNTEAFF.

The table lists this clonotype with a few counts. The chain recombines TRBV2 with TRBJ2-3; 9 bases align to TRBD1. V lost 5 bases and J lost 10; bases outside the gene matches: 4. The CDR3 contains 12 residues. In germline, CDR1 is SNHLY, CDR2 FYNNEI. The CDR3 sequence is CASSPTGGAQYF. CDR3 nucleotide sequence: TGTGCCAGCAGTCCTACAGGGGGCGCGCAGTATTTT.

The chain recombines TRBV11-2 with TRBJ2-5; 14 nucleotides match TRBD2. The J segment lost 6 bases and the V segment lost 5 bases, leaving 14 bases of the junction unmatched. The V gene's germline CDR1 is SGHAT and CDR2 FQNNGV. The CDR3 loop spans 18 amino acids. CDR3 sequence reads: CASSRPISGTSGRKTQYF. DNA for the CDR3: TGTGCCAGCAGCCGCCCCATCTCCGGGACTAGCGGGAGAAAGACCCAGTACTTC.

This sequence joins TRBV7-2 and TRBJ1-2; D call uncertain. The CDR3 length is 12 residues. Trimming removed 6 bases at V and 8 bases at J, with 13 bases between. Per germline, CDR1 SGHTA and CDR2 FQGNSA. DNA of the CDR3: TGTGCCAGCAGACTAGCGGGGTCAGGCTACACCTTC. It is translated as CASRLAGSGYTF.

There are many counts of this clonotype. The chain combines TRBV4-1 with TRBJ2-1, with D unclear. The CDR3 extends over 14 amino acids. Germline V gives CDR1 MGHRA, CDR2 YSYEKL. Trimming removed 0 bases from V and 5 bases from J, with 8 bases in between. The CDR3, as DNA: TGCGCCAGCAGCCAAGATCCTAGGAACAATGAGCAGTTCTTC. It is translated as CASSQDPRNNEQFF.

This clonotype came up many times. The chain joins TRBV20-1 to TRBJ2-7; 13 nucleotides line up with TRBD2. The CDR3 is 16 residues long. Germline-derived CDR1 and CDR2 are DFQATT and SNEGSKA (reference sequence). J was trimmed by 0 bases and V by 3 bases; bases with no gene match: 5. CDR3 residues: CSARGLAGPASYEQYF. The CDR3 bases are TGCAGTGCTAGGGGACTAGCGGGACCCGCCTCCTACGAGCAGTACTTC.

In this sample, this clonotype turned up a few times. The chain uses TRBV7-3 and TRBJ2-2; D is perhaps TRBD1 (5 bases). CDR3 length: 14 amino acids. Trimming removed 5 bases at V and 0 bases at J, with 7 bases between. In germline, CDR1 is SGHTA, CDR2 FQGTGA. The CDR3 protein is CASSKTANTGELFF. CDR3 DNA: TGTGCCAGCAGCAAGACAGCGAACACCGGGGAGCTGTTTTTT.

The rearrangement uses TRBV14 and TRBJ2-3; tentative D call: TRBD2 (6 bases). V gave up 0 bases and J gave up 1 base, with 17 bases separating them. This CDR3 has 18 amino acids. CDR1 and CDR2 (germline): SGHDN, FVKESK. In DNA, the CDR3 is TGTGCCAGCAGCCAAGACCCCTCTAGCGCTCGTGGCACAGATACGCAGTATTTT. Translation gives CASSQDPSSARGTDTQYF. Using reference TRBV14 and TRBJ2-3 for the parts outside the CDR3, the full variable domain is EAGVTQFPSHSVIEKGQTVTLRCDPISGHDNLYWYRRVMGKEIKFLLHFVKESKQDESGMPNNRFLAERTGGTYSTLKVQPAELEDSGVYFCASSQDPSSARGTDTQYFGPGTRLTVL.

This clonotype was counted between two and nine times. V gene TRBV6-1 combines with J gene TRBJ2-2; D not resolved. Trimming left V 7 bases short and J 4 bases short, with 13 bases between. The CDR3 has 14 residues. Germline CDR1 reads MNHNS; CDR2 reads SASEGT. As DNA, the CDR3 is TGTGCCAGCACCCTCACGCCTACCACCGGGGAGCTGTTTTTT. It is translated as CASTLTPTTGELFF.

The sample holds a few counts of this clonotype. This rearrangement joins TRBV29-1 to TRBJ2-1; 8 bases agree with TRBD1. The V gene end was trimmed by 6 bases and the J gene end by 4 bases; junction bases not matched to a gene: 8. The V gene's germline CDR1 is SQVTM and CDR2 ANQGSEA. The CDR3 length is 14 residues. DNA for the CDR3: TGCAGCGTGGAATACAGGGGGTCTTACAATGAGCAGTTCTTC. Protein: CSVEYRGSYNEQFF.

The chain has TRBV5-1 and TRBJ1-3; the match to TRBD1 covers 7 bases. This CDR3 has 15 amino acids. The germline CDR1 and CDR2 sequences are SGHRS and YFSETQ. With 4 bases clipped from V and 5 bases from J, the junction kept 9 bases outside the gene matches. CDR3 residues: CASSLTGTARNTIYF. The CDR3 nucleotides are TGCGCCAGCAGCCTGACAGGGACGGCGAGAAACACCATATATTTT.

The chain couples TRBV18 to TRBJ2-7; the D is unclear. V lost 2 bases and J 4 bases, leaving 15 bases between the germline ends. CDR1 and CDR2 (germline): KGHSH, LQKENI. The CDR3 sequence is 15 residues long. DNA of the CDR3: TGTGCCAGCTCACCAGAGGTTCGGCAGAAATACGAGCAGTACTTC. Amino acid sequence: CASSPEVRQKYEQYF.

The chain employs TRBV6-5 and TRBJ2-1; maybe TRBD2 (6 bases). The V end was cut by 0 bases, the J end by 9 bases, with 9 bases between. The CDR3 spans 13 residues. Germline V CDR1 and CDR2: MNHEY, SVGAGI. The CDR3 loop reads CASSYSGGGEQFF. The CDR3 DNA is TGTGCCAGCAGTTACTCCGGGGGTGGTGAGCAGTTCTTC.

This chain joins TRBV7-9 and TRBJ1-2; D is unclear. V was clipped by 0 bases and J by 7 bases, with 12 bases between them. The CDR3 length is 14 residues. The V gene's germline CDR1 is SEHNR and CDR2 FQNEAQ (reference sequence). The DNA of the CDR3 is TGTGCCAGCAGCTTAGCGAATGCGGGGATTGGCTACACCTTC. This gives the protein CASSLANAGIGYTF. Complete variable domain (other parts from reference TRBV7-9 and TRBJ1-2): DTGVSQNPRHKITKRGQNVTFRCDPISEHNRLYWYRQTLGQGPEFLTYFQNEAQLEKSRLLSDRFSAERPKGSFSTLEIQRTEQGDSAMYLCASSLANAGIGYTFGSGTRLTVV.

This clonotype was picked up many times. CDR3 sequence reads: CASNAGANYEQYF. The CDR3 DNA reads TGTGCCAGCAATGCGGGGGCGAATTACGAGCAGTACTTC. This chain joins TRBV7-2 and TRBJ2-7, with D maybe TRBD2 (7 bases). Germline assignment: CDR1 SGHTA and CDR2 FQGNSA. Trimming pared 7 bases from V and 4 bases from J, leaving 14 bases between. CDR3 size: 13 residues.

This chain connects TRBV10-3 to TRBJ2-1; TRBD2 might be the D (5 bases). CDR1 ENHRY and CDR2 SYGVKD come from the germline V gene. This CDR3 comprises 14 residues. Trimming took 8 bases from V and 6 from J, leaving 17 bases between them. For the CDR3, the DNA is TGTGCCATCGCCGCGGAGGAGATCGGCAATGAGCAGTTCTTC. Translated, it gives CAIAAEEIGNEQFF.

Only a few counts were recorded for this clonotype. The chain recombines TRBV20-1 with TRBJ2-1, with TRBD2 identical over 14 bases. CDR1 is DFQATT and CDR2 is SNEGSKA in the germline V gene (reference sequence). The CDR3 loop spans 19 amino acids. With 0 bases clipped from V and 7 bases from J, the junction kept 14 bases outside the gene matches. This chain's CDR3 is CSARDPTSGRGWFMNEQFF. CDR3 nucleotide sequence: TGCAGTGCTAGAGATCCGACTAGCGGGAGGGGTTGGTTTATGAATGAGCAGTTCTTC.